This T cell receptor (beta chain) came from a study of T cells in Graves' hyperthyroidism and ophthalmopathy. The study's findings and limits: Most thyroid-expanded clonotypes above 0.001 were also found in blood.

The CDR3 runs to 12 residues. The germline CDR1 and CDR2 sequences are MGHDK and SYGVNS. V was pared by 6 bases and J by 6 bases, with 12 bases between. TCR beta CDR3 regions were amplified from RNA. First-round RT-PCR with HTBI primers amplified the TCR CDR3 region. From the multiplex PCR reads, TCRdb called clonotypes with MiXCR, one entry per CDR3 protein. The sample holds around 450,000 distinct CDR3 sequences; roughly 13% are singletons and the top ten take around 5.3%. Researchers defined stable Graves' hyperthyroidism as no ophthalmopathy progression within 18 months. This clonotype was seen a handful of times. The antigen is undetermined.

Sequencing was performed on blood. The chain carries TRBV25-1 and TRBJ2-7; D not certain. The TCR sequence derives from a woman under 30 with Graves' hyperthyroidism. CDR3 region: CASRLGFGEQYF. CDR3 DNA sequence: TGTGCCAGCAGGTTGGGGTTCGGCGAGCAGTACTTC.